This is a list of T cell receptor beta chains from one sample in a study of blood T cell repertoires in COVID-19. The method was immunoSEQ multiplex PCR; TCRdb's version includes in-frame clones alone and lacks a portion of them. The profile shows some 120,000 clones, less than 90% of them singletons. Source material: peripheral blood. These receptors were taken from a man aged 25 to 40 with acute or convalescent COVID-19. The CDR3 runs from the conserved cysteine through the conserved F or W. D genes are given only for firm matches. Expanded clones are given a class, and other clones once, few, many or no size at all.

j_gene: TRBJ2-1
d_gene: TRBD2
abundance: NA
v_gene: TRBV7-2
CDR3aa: CASTIQVGLAGGRYEQFF
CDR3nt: TGTGCCAGCACCATCCAGGTGGGGCTAGCGGGGGGGAGGTATGAGCAGTTCTTC

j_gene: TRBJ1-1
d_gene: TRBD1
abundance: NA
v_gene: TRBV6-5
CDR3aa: CASRQGKQAFF
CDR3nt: TGTGCCAGCAGACAGGGGAAACAAGCTTTCTTT

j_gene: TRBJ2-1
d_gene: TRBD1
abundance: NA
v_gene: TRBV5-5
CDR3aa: CASSTGQGGIGNEQFF
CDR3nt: TGTGCCAGCAGCACCGGACAGGGTGGTATTGGGAATGAGCAGTTCTTC

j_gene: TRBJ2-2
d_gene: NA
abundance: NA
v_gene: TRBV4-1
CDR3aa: CASSHYPEWEQDTGELFF
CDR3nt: TGCGCCAGCAGCCACTACCCTGAGTGGGAGCAAGACACCGGGGAGCTGTTTTTT

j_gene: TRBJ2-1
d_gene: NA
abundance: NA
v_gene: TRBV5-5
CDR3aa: CASSRMEGQFYEQFF
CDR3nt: TGTGCCAGCAGCCGAATGGAGGGCCAATTCTATGAGCAGTTCTTC

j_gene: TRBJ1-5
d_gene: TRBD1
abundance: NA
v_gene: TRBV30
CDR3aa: CAWTRQGATNQPQHF
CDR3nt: TGTGCCTGGACCCGACAGGGGGCGACCAATCAGCCCCAGCATTTT

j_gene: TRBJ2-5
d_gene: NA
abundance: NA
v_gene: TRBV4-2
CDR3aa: CASSQEDSPGLLLQYF
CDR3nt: TGTGCCAGCAGCCAAGAGGACAGTCCGGGGTTGCTGCTCCAGTACTTC

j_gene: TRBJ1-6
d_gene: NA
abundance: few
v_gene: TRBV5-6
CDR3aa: CASSLQGYNSPLHF
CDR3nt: TGTGCCAGCAGCTTACAGGGCTATAATTCACCCCTCCACTTT

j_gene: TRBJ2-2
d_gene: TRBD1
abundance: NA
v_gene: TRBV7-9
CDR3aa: CASSLAGGTGELFF
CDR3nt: TGTGCCAGCAGCTTGGCAGGGGGCACCGGGGAGCTGTTTTTT

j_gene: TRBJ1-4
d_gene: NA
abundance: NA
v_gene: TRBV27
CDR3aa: CASSLSASSGDEKLFF
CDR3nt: TGTGCCAGCAGTTTATCGGCTTCCTCCGGGGATGAAAAACTGTTTTTT

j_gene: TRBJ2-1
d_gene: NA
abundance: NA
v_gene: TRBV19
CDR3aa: CASSMGLGADNEQFF
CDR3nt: TGTGCCAGTAGTATGGGTCTAGGGGCCGACAATGAGCAGTTCTTC